The 24 T cell receptor beta chains presented below share a single source sample, sequenced in a study of shared clonotypes between healthy human individuals. Naive CD8 cells lacked CD45RO, underwent positive selection for CCR7 and left out terminally differentiated effector memory CD45RA+ cells. The method was immunoSEQ multiplex PCR; TCRdb's version includes in-frame clones alone and lacks a portion of them. The sample has hundreds of thousands of clones; approximately 96% are singletons. Sequencing input: naive CD8+ T cells sorted from blood. Receptors originate from a woman in her twenties or thirties in good health.

The V gene is TRBV5-5, the J gene TRBJ2-5; the match to TRBD2 covers 9 bases. The germline CDR1 and CDR2 sequences are SGHKS and YYEKEE (reference sequence). Losses at the gene ends were 5 bases for V and 5 bases for J; bases not matched to a gene: 4. The CDR3 has 13 residues. The CDR3 DNA follows: TGTGCCAGCAGTCTAGCGGGACACGAGACCCAGTACTTC. This codes for CASSLAGHETQYF.

The CDR3 loop reads CATLGTGTQYF. The CDR3 region has the DNA TGTGCCACCCTCGGGACGGGGACCCAGTACTTC. The V call is TRBV13, the J call TRBJ2-5, with D perhaps matching TRBD1 or TRBD2 (5 bases each). This CDR3 is built from 11 residues. Germline CDR1 and CDR2: PRHDT and FYEKMQ (reference sequence). With 10 bases removed from V and 7 bases from J, the gap between germline ends came to 13 bases.

The chain recombines TRBV4-1 with TRBJ2-2; D perhaps matches TRBD1 (5 bases). The CDR3 totals 16 residues. V lost 0 bases, J lost 4 bases, and 12 bases lay in between. Germline-derived CDR1 and CDR2 are MGHRA and YSYEKL. In DNA form, the CDR3 reads TGCGCCAGCAGCCAAGATACGGCAGGGCCCACCGGGGAGCTGTTTTTT. This codes for CASSQDTAGPTGELFF.

This sequence joins TRBV7-3 and TRBJ2-7; 13 bases map to TRBD2. The CDR3 loop spans 17 amino acids. Germline lookup yields CDR1 SGHTA and CDR2 FQGTGA. After removal of 5 bases from V and 1 base from J, the junction contained 8 bases not matched to a gene. The CDR3 loop is CASSPGLAGVRSYEQYF. In nucleotides, the CDR3 is TGTGCCAGCAGCCCCGGACTAGCGGGAGTAAGGTCCTACGAGCAGTACTTC.

The gene calls are TRBV5-5 and TRBJ2-7; TRBD2 matches 10 bases. Germline assignment: CDR1 SGHKS and CDR2 YYEKEE (reference sequence). This CDR3 spans 16 amino acids. Trimming at V came to 0 bases and at J to 7 bases, leaving 10 bases not matched to a gene. The CDR3 DNA follows: TGTGCCAGCAGCTTGGCCCCTAGCGGGAGAGGGGGTGAGCAGTACTTC. It translates to CASSLAPSGRGGEQYF.

The DNA of the CDR3 is TGTGCCAGCAGTCCCGGGTTAGGGCAGTTCTTC. Its translation: CASSPGLGQFF. V gene TRBV27 combines with J gene TRBJ2-1; D is uncertain. CDR1 is MNHEY, CDR2 SMNVEV, per germline (reference sequence). This CDR3 is built from 11 residues. Trimming pared 5 bases from V and 12 bases from J, leaving 11 bases between.

V is TRBV9 and J is TRBJ2-3; 7 nucleotides agree with TRBD1. Germline V gives CDR1 SGDLS, CDR2 YYNGEE. CDR3 length equals 17 residues. The junction had 9 bases not matched to a gene; V was cut back by 0 bases and J by 2 bases. In nucleotides, the CDR3 is TGTGCCAGCAGCGTAGATGTAAGGAAGGGGGCCACAGATACGCAGTATTTT. Its translation: CASSVDVRKGATDTQYF.

The J gene is TRBJ2-1, the V gene TRBV28, with D perhaps assigned TRBD1 or TRBD2 (5 bases each). Trimming took off 3 bases at V and 2 bases at J, with 11 bases between the two ends. Germline assignment: CDR1 MDHEN and CDR2 SYDVKM. The CDR3 runs to 15 residues. Here the CDR3 reads CASSFGTGTYNEQFF. DNA of the CDR3: TGTGCCAGCAGTTTTGGGACGGGCACCTACAATGAGCAGTTCTTC.

This clone was observed a single time. The chain has TRBV27 and TRBJ2-2, with unresolved D. This CDR3 spans 12 amino acids. Germline assignment: CDR1 MNHEY and CDR2 SMNVEV (reference sequence). V was trimmed by 6 bases and J by 3 bases, leaving 5 bases between them. CDR3 DNA sequence: TGTGCCAGCAGACTGGACACCGGGGAGCTGTTTTTT. This gives the protein CASRLDTGELFF.

The chain combines TRBV27 with TRBJ2-7; TRBD2 matches 10 bases. V gave up 3 bases and J gave up 2 bases; unmatched junction bases: 10. The CDR3 length is 17 residues. Germline CDR1 reads MNHEY; CDR2 reads SMNVEV (reference sequence). Here the CDR3 reads CASSFRTSGEETYEQYF. CDR3 nucleotide sequence: TGTGCCAGCAGTTTTCGGACTAGCGGAGAGGAAACCTACGAGCAGTACTTC.

The CDR3 DNA follows: TGTGCCAGCAGTTTAGGGACAGCTGGGACCTATGGCTACACCTTC. Its protein is CASSLGTAGTYGYTF. The J gene is TRBJ1-2, the V gene TRBV27; the match to TRBD1 covers 7 bases. V shed 2 bases, J shed 4 bases, and the junction held 7 bases outside the gene matches. The CDR3 length is 15 residues. Germline lookup yields CDR1 MNHEY and CDR2 SMNVEV (reference sequence).

The J gene is TRBJ2-7, the V gene TRBV27, with D possibly being TRBD2 (7 bases). The CDR3 is made up of 15 amino acids. V was cut by 5 bases and J by 3 bases, with 17 bases left in between. Germline V gene data show CDR1 as MNHEY and CDR2 as SMNVEV (reference sequence). CDR3 coding DNA: TGTGCCAGCAGTCCCCGGGGGAGGGGGGGCTACGAGCAGTACTTC. It translates to CASSPRGRGGYEQYF.

This clone was seen only once. The chain has TRBV28 and TRBJ1-1; D gene ambiguous. From germline, CDR1 is MDHEN and CDR2 SYDVKM. V gave up 3 bases and J gave up 3 bases, with 5 bases separating them. The CDR3 covers 12 residues. CDR3 loop: CASSLPDTEAFF. In nucleotides, the CDR3 is TGTGCCAGCAGTTTGCCCGACACTGAAGCTTTCTTT.

This chain connects TRBV7-4 to TRBJ1-5; the match to TRBD1 covers 12 bases. The germline V gene encodes CDR1 SGHVT and CDR2 SQSDAQ. This CDR3 contains 16 residues. Germline trimming cut 2 bases from V and 7 bases from J; bases unmatched to any gene: 6. CDR3 nucleotides: TGTGCCAGCAGCTTACGGGACAGGGGGCGAAGGCAGCCCCAGCATTTT. Translation: CASSLRDRGRRQPQHF.

The chain couples TRBV2 to TRBJ2-7, with a weak D call TRBD1 (7 bases). Per the germline V gene, CDR1 is SNHLY and CDR2 is FYNNEI. V gave up 6 bases and J gave up 7 bases, with 19 bases separating them. The CDR3 length is 14 residues. Here the CDR3 reads CASRIRGTVKEQYF. The CDR3 nucleotides are TGTGCCAGCAGAATCCGGGGGACAGTGAAAGAGCAGTACTTC.

Only one count was recorded for this clone. The V call is TRBV19, the J call TRBJ1-3; D unresolved. The CDR3 length is 15 residues. V shed 7 bases and J shed 1 base, with 14 bases lying between them. Germline CDR1 reads LNHDA; CDR2 reads SQIVND (reference sequence). The CDR3 DNA sequence: TGTGCCAGTACCCCGACGCTGGGATCTGGAAACACCATATATTTT. This sequence encodes CASTPTLGSGNTIYF.

The chain couples TRBV27 to TRBJ2-7; TRBD1 matches at 7 bases. CDR1 is MNHEY and CDR2 is SMNVEV in the germline V gene (reference sequence). The CDR3 contains 14 residues. Trimming at V came to 2 bases and at J to 7 bases, leaving 8 bases not matched to a gene. CDR3 residues: CASSLLNGQEEQYF. The CDR3 coding sequence is TGTGCCAGCAGTTTACTAAACGGACAGGAAGAGCAGTACTTC.

V usage is TRBV21-1 and J usage is TRBJ2-7; TRBD2, the D gene given by the table, was not confirmed from the DNA. TRBV21-1 counts as a pseudogene. CDR3 length: 16 residues. CDR3: CASSKRMVRRVGEQYF. CDR3 nucleotide sequence: TGTGCCAGCAGCAAAAGAATGGTTCGACGGGTGGGCGAGCAGTACTTC.

The V call is TRBV6-5, the J call TRBJ2-7; 16 bases agree with TRBD2. J gave up 6 bases and V 5 bases, and 4 bases lay outside the gene matches. The CDR3 contains 15 residues. CDR1 and CDR2 (germline): MNHEY, SVGAGI. The CDR3 DNA is TGTGCCAGCAGTATAGGGACTAGCGGGAGGGCCGAGCAGTACTTC. Amino acids: CASSIGTSGRAEQYF.

This sequence joins TRBV15 and TRBJ1-4; no reliable D call. Germline V gives CDR1 LNHNV, CDR2 YYDKDF (reference sequence). CDR3 length: 16 residues. Trimming shortened V by 4 bases and J by 3 bases, and 15 bases separated the two germline ends. Written as DNA, the CDR3 is TGTGCCACCAGCACGCCTAGCGGGCGATCTAATGAAAAACTGTTTTTT. Its protein is CATSTPSGRSNEKLFF.

In its sample, this clone was seen once. For the CDR3, the DNA is TGTGCCAGCAGCCCGACAGATACCTACGAGCAGTACTTC. Translation gives CASSPTDTYEQYF. V is TRBV13 and J is TRBJ2-5, with D possibly matching TRBD1 (5 bases). The J call may not be correct, given that the DNA end is closer to TRBJ2-7. This CDR3 comprises 13 residues. CDR1 is PRHDT and CDR2 is FYEKMQ in the germline V gene (reference sequence).

In the case of this clone: The same CDR3 also results from other DNA sequences found in this sample. The V gene is TRBV28, the J gene TRBJ2-7; 8 positions agree with TRBD1. The junction had 5 bases not matched to a gene; V was cut back by 5 bases and J by 2 bases. The germline V gene encodes CDR1 MDHEN and CDR2 SYDVKM. The CDR3 loop spans 14 amino acids. The CDR3 region has the DNA TGTGCCAGCAGTCCCGGGACAGGCGCCTACGAGCAGTACTTC. The encoded protein is CASSPGTGAYEQYF.

This clone was observed a single time. The V gene is TRBV29-1, the J gene TRBJ1-5, with 8 bases lining up with TRBD1. Losses at the gene ends were 0 bases for V and 5 bases for J; bases not matched to a gene: 3. CDR1 SQVTM and CDR2 ANQGSEA come from the germline V gene. The CDR3 is 14 residues long. CDR3: CSVEDPGGDQPQHF. In nucleotides, the CDR3 is TGCAGCGTTGAAGATCCAGGGGGCGATCAGCCCCAGCATTTT.

The V and J genes are TRBV25-1 and TRBJ1-6; D call uncertain. Germline V gene lookup returns CDR1 MGHDK and CDR2 SYGVNS. The CDR3 sequence is 11 residues long. V was pared by 5 bases and J by 7 bases, with 3 bases between. The CDR3: CASSSNSPLHF. The CDR3 DNA reads TGTGCCAGCAGTTCGAATTCACCCCTCCACTTT.